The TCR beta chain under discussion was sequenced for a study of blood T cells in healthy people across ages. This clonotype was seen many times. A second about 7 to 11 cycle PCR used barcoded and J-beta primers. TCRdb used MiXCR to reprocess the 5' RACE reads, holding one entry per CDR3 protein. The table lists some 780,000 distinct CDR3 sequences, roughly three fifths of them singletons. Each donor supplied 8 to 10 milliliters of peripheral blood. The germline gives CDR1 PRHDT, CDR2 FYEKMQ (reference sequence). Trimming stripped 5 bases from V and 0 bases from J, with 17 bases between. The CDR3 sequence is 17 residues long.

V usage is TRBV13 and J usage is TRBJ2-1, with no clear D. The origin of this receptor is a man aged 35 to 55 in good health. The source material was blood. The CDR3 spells CASSPVNRIHSYNEQFF. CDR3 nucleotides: TGTGCCAGCAGCCCCGTAAACCGTATCCACTCCTACAATGAGCAGTTCTTC. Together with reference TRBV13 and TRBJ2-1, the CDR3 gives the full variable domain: AAGVIQSPRHLIKEKRETATLKCYPIPRHDTVYWYQQGPGQDPQFLISFYEKMQSDKGSIPDRFSAQQFSDYHSELNMSSLELGDSALYFCASSPVNRIHSYNEQFFGPGTRLTVL.